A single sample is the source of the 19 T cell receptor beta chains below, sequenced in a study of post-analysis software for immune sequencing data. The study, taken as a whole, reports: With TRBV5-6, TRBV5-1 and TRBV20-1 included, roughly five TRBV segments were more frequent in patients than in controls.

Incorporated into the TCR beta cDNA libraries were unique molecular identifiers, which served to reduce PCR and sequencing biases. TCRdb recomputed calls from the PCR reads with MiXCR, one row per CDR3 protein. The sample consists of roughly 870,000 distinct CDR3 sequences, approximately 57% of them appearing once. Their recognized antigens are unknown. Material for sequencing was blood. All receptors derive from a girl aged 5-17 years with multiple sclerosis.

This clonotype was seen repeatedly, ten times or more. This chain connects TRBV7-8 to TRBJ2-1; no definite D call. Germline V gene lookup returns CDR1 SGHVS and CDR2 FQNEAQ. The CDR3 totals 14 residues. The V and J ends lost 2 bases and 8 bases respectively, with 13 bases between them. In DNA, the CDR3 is TGTGCCAGCAGCTTACAGAACCCTGGGGATGAGCAGTTCTTC. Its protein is CASSLQNPGDEQFF.

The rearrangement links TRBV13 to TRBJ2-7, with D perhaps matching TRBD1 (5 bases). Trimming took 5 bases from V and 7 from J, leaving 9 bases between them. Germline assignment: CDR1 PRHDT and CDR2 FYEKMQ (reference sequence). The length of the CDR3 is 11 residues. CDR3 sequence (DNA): TGTGCCAGCAGCGGGGCCGTGGAGCAGTACTTC. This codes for CASSGAVEQYF.

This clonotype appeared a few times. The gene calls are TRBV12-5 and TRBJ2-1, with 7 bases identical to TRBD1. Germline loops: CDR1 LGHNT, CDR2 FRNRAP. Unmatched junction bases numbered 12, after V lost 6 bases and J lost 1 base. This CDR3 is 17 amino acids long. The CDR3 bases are TGTGCTAGTGGCCCGACTCGGACAGGAACATCCTACAATGAGCAGTTCTTC. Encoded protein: CASGPTRTGTSYNEQFF.

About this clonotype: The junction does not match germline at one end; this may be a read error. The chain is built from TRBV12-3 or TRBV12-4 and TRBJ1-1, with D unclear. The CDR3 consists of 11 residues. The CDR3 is CAGSPTTSAFF. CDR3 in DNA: TGTGCCGGCAGTCCGACCACGAGCGCTTTCTTT.

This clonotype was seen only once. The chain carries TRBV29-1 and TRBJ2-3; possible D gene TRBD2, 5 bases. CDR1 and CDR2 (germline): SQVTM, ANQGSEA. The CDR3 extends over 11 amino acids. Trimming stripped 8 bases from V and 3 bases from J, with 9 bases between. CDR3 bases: TGCAGCATCACGGGGACAGATACGCAGTATTTT. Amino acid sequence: CSITGTDTQYF.

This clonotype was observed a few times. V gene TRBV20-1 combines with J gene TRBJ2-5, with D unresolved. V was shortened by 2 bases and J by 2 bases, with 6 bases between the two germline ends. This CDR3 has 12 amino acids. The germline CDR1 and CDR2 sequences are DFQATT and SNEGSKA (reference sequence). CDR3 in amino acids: CSARSLQETQYF. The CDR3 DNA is TGCAGTGCTAGATCCCTGCAAGAGACCCAGTACTTC.

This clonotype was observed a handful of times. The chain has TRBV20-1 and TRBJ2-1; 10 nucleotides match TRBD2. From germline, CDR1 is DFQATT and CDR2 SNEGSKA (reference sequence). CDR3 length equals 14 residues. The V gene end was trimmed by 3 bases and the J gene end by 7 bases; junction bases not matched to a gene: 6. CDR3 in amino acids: CSASRLAGVNEQFF. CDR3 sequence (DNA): TGCAGTGCTAGCCGGCTAGCGGGAGTTAATGAGCAGTTCTTC.

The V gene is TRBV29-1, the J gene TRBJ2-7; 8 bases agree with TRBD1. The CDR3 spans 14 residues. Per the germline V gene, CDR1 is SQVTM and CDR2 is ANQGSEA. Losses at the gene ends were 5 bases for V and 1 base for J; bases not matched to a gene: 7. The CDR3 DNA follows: TGCAGCGTTAGACAGGGGACTTTTTCCTACGAGCAGTACTTC. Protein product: CSVRQGTFSYEQYF.

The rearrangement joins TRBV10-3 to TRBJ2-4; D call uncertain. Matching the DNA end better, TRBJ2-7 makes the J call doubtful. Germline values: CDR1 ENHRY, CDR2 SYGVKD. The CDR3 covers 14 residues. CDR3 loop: CAISEGQSNYEQYF. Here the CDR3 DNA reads TGTGCCATCAGTGAGGGCCAGAGTAACTACGAGCAGTACTTC.

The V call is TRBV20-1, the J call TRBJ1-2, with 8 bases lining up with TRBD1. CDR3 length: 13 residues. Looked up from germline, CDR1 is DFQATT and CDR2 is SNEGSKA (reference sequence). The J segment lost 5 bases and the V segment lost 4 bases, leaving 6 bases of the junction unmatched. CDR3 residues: CSAKSRGRYGYTF. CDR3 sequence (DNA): TGCAGTGCTAAGTCCAGGGGGCGATATGGCTACACCTTC.

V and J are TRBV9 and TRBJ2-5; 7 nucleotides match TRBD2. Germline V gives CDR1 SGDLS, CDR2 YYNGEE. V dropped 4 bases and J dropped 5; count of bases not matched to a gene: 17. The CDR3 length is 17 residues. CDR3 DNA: TGTGCCAGCAGCCCTAGATTCCCCCTGGGGGGAGGGGAGACCCAGTACTTC. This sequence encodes CASSPRFPLGGGETQYF.

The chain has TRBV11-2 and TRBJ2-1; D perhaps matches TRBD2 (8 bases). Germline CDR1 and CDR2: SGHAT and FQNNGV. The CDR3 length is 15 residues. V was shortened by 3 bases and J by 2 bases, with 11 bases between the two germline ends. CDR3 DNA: TGTGCCAGCAGCTTTAGCGGGACAGCCTACAATGAGCAGTTCTTC. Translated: CASSFSGTAYNEQFF.

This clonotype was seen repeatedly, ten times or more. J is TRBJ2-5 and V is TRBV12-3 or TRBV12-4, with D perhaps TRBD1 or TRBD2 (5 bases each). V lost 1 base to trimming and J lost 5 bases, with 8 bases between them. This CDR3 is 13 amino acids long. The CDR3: CASSLGGAETQYF. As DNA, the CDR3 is TGTGCCAGCAGTTTAGGAGGGGCGGAGACCCAGTACTTC.

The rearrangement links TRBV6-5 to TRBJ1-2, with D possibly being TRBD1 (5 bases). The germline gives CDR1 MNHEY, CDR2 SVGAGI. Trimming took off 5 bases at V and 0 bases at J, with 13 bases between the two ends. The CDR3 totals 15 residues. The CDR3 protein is CASSREQVANYGYTF. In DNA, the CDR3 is TGTGCCAGCAGTCGGGAACAGGTAGCTAACTATGGCTACACCTTC.

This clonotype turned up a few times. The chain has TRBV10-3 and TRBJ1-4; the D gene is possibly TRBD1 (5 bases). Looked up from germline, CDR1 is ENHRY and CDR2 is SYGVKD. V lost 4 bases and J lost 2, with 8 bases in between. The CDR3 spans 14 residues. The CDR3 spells CAISAGRTNEKLFF. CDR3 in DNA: TGTGCCATCAGTGCGGGACGGACTAATGAAAAACTGTTTTTT.

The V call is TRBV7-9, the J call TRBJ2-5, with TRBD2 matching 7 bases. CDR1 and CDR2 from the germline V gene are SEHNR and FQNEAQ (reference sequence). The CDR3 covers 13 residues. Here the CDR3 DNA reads TGTGCGACCAAGGGAGGGGACCGAGGGACCCAGTACTTC. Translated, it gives CATKGGDRGTQYF.

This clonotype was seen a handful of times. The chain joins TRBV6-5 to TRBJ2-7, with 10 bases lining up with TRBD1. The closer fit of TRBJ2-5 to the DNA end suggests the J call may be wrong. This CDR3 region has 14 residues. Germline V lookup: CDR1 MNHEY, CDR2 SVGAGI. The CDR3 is CASSLGQGVQTQYF. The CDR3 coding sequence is TGTGCCAGCAGTTTAGGACAGGGGGTTCAGACCCAGTACTTC.

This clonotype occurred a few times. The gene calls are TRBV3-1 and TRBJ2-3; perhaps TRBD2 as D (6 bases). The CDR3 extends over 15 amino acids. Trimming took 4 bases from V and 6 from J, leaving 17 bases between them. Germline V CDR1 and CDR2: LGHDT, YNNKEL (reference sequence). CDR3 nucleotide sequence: TGTGCCAGCAGCCTACGACTGAGCGGGTTTGATACGCAGTATTTT. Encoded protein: CASSLRLSGFDTQYF.

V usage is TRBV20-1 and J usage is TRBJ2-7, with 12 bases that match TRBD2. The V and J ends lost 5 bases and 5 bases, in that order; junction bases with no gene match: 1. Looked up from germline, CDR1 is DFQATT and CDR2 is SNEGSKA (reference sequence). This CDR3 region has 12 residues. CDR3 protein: CSAPSGGDEQYF. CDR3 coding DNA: TGCAGTGCTCCTAGCGGGGGGGACGAGCAGTACTTC.